Listed below are T cell receptor beta chains from one sample, sequenced in a study of blood T cells in healthy people across ages. TCRdb recomputed calls from the 5' RACE reads with MiXCR, one row per CDR3 protein. The data show fewer than 900,000 distinct CDR3 sequences, about 40% seen once. The specimen sequenced was blood. The origin of the receptors is a woman aged 55-70 years in good health. Each CDR3 is given with its conserved first and last residue. D genes are given only for firm matches. Size values are once, few and many counts, or a class for expanded clones, and some rows have none.

v_call,j_call,clone_size,d_call,cdr3_aa,cdr3_nt
TRBV20-1,TRBJ1-2,-,-,CSARESESYGYTF,TGCAGTGCTAGGGAGTCGGAATCCTATGGCTACACCTTC
TRBV10-3,TRBJ2-3,many,TRBD2,CAISGSSGSSDTQYF,TGTGCCATCAGTGGGTCTAGCGGGAGTTCAGATACGCAGTATTTT
TRBV4-3,TRBJ2-5,once,TRBD2,CASSQDRTSGRESNEQYF,TGCGCCAGCAGCCAAGATCGGACTAGCGGGAGGGAATCGAATGAGCAGTACTTC
TRBV14,TRBJ1-2,few,TRBD1,CASSQDRFRGNGYTF,TGTGCCAGCAGCCAAGACCGTTTCAGGGGGAATGGCTACACCTTC
TRBV21-1,TRBJ2-7,-,-,CAVPLRTESYEQYF,TGTGCCGTCCCTCTCCGGACAGAAAGCTACGAGCAGTACTTC
TRBV7-9,TRBJ2-6,-,-,CASSYSPGGSSGADVLTF,TGTGCCAGCAGTTATTCCCCAGGAGGTTCCTCTGGGGCCGACGTCCTGACTTTC
TRBV2,TRBJ2-2,few,TRBD1,CASSPRDRATGELFF,TGTGCCAGCAGCCCCCGGGACAGGGCCACCGGGGAGCTGTTTTTT
TRBV20-1,TRBJ2-5,few,-,CSARVAETQYF,TGCAGTGCTAGAGTCGCAGAGACCCAGTACTTC
TRBV5-6,TRBJ1-2,-,-,CASSPWTEGHTF,TGTGCCAGCAGCCCCTGGACAGAAGGTCACACCTTC
TRBV7-3,TRBJ2-1,few,-,CASSLTPINEQFF,TGTGCCAGCAGCTTAACCCCCATCAATGAGCAGTTCTTC
TRBV6-6,TRBJ1-2,many,-,CASSPGTNYGYTF,TGTGCCAGCAGTCCCGGGACTAACTATGGCTACACCTTC
TRBV28,TRBJ2-7,once,-,CASRISTGPPYEQYF,TGTGCCAGCAGGATTTCGACGGGGCCCCCCTACGAGCAGTACTTC
TRBV5-6,TRBJ2-1,-,-,CASSLSQYNEQFF,TGTGCCAGCAGCTTGTCCCAGTACAATGAGCAGTTCTTC
TRBV20-1,TRBJ1-2,-,-,CSARGRPHGYTF,TGCAGTGCTAGAGGAAGGCCCCATGGCTACACCTTC
TRBV20-1,TRBJ2-5,many,-,CSASDLAQETQYF,TGCAGTGCTAGTGATCTAGCGCAAGAGACCCAGTACTTC
TRBV6-2/TRBV6-3,TRBJ2-5,-,-,CASSYGSDSQETQYF,TGTGCCAGCAGTTACGGGAGTGACAGCCAAGAGACCCAGTACTTC
TRBV2,TRBJ1-5,-,-,CASSGIRDDQPQHF,TGTGCCAGCAGTGGTATAAGAGACGATCAGCCCCAGCATTTT
TRBV20-1,TRBJ2-7,-,TRBD2,CSAKLAGRYEQYF,TGCAGTGCTAAGCTAGCGGGAAGGTACGAGCAGTACTTC
TRBV12-3/TRBV12-4,TRBJ1-5,-,TRBD1,CASRSGQGQYSNQPQHF,TGTGCCAGCAGGTCAGGACAGGGGCAATATAGCAATCAGCCCCAGCATTTT
TRBV20-1,TRBJ2-1,-,TRBD2,CSALTSGGAGEQFF,TGCAGTGCACTGACTAGCGGGGGGGCCGGCGAGCAGTTCTTC
TRBV4-3,TRBJ2-7,-,-,CAGSQAFRGSYEQYF,TGCGCCGGCAGCCAAGCCTTCAGGGGAAGCTACGAGCAGTACTTC
TRBV20-1,TRBJ2-5,many,TRBD2,CSARAPWGGSLANEQYF,TGCAGTGCTAGAGCCCCCTGGGGCGGGAGCCTGGCTAATGAGCAGTACTTC
TRBV7-2,TRBJ2-5,-,-,CASSLVGGLSLSQETQYF,TGTGCCAGCAGCTTAGTAGGGGGACTAAGTTTATCCCAAGAGACCCAGTACTTC
TRBV11-1,TRBJ2-1,-,-,CASSIGFIGDYNEQFF,TGTGCCAGCAGTATAGGGTTTATCGGGGACTACAATGAGCAGTTCTTC
TRBV28,TRBJ2-2,once,TRBD1,CASSARGRGTGELFF,TGTGCCAGCAGTGCCAGGGGGCGCGGCACCGGGGAGCTGTTTTTT
TRBV10-1,TRBJ2-2,-,-,CASSEKGRSGELFF,TGCGCCAGCAGTGAGAAGGGTCGGTCCGGGGAGCTGTTTTTT
TRBV7-2,TRBJ2-1,-,-,CASSFGGGVFDEQFF,TGTGCCAGCAGCTTTGGTGGGGGTGTCTTCGACGAGCAGTTCTTC